This T cell receptor beta chain was sequenced during a study of T-cell reconstitution after alpha-beta-depleted transplantation in children. The sample holds many counts of this clonotype. Trimming pared 7 bases from V and 1 base from J, leaving 11 bases between. The CDR3 is made up of 14 amino acids. TCRbeta library construction was performed incorporating unique molecular identifiers. TCRdb called the PCR reads again in MiXCR, with one record for every CDR3 protein. The table records about 340,000 distinct CDR3 sequences, around 10% of them present only once. The J gene is TRBJ2-1, the V gene TRBV12-3 or TRBV12-4, with TRBD2 as a possible D gene (6 bases). The source is a human donor who donated a stem cell graft to a child with acute lymphoblastic leukemia. Sequenced material: PBMCs from the stem cell graft donor, taken from the stem cell graft. DNA of the CDR3: TGTGCCAGCAATGGGGGGAGGTCCTACAATGAGCAGTTCTTC. Translation gives CASNGGRSYNEQFF.